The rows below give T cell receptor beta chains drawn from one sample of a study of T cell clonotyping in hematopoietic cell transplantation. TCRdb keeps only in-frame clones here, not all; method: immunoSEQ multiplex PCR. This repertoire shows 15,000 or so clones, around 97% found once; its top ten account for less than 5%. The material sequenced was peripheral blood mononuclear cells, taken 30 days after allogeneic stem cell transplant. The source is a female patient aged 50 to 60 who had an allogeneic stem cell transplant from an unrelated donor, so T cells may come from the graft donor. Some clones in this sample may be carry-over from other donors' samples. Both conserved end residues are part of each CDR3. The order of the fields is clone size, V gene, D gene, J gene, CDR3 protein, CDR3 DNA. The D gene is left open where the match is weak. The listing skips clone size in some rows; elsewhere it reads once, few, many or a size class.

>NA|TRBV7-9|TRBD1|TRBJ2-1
CASSIRQGHEQFF
TGTGCCAGCAGCATCCGACAGGGGCATGAGCAGTTCTTC
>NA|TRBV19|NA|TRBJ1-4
CASSMEGRTNEKLFF
TGTGCCAGTAGTATGGAAGGCAGAACTAATGAAAAACTGTTTTTT
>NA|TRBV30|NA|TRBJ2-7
CAWSPPLGEQYF
TGTGCCTGGAGCCCCCCTCTCGGCGAGCAGTACTTC
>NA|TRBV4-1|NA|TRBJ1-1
CASSQGAQVMNTEAFF
TGCGCCAGCAGCCAGGGGGCTCAAGTCATGAACACTGAAGCTTTCTTT
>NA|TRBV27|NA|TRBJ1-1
CASQRSWDPMNTEAFF
TGTGCCAGCCAGAGGTCCTGGGATCCCATGAACACTGAAGCTTTCTTT
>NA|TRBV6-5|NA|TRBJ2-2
CASSYSQGPTGELFF
TGTGCCAGCAGTTACTCTCAGGGGCCCACCGGGGAGCTGTTTTTT
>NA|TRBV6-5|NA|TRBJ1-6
CASRTGGINSPLHF
TGTGCCAGCAGGACGGGGGGGATCAATTCACCCCTCCACTTT
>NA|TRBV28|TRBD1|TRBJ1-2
CASSFDRGDYGYTF
TGTGCCAGCAGTTTTGACAGGGGGGACTATGGCTACACCTTC
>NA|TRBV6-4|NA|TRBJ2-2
CASSDREAGELFF
TGTGCCAGCAGTGACAGGGAGGCCGGGGAGCTGTTTTTT
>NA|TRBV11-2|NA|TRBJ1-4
CASSPTLRQAPNEKLFF
TGTGCCAGCAGCCCTACCCTCCGACAGGCACCTAATGAAAAACTGTTTTTT
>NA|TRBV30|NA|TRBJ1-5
CAWSDGPSYQPQHF
TGTGCCTGGAGCGACGGGCCCTCTTATCAGCCCCAGCATTTT
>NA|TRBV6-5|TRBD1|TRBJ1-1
CASSYPTTGPNTEAFF
TGTGCCAGCAGTTACCCTACGACAGGGCCAAACACTGAAGCTTTCTTT
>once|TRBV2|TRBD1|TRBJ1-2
CASSAGTAYGYTF
TGTGCCAGCAGCGCCGGGACAGCATACGGCTACACCTTC
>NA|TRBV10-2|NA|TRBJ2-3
CASSDLGSSTDTQYF
TGCGCCAGCAGTGACCTCGGATCTAGCACAGATACGCAGTATTTT
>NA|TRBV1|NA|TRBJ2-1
CTSSQEGTSGGASYNEQFF
TGCACCAGCAGCCAAGAAGGGACTAGCGGGGGGGCCTCCTACAATGAGCAGTTCTTC